This T cell receptor (beta chain) was sequenced for a study of T-cell reconstitution after alpha-beta-depleted transplantation in children. This clonotype came up many times. Its antigen is unknown. V lost 0 bases to trimming and J lost 5 bases; unmatched junction nucleotides: 9. Germline assignment: CDR1 DFQATT and CDR2 SNEGSKA (reference sequence). The CDR3 is 16 residues long. Notes on the study in general: In some patients, recipient T cells and intrathymic progenitors surviving conditioning explained high day-60 diversity. Several hundred rapidly expanded clones from non-depleted graft cells reportedly supplied alpha-beta T cells about two months post-transplant. Newly produced T cells mostly accounted for T-cell counts and diversity one year post-transplant.

Preparation of the TCRbeta library involved a method that used unique molecular identifiers. TCRdb recomputed calls from the PCR reads with MiXCR, one row per CDR3 protein. Of 250,000 to 300,000 distinct CDR3 sequences listed, almost 8% are singletons. Sample: peripheral blood, taken 360 days after TCRalphabeta/CD19-depleted stem cell transplant. The TCR originated in a female patient aged 2-10 years who had a stem cell transplant for Fanconi anemia, so the T cells may come from the graft donor. The chain links TRBV20-1 to TRBJ2-2; 7 positions match TRBD1. This chain's CDR3 is CSARDIKGADTGELFF. CDR3 nucleotide sequence: TGCAGTGCTAGAGATATCAAGGGGGCAGATACCGGGGAGCTGTTTTTT.